This TCR beta chain was identified during a study of OX40 agonist ivuxolimab in advanced cancers. Study details: Dosing consisted of intravenous ivuxolimab at 0.01 to 10 mg/kg every 2 weeks. Allowance was made for prior anti-PD-1, anti-PD-L1 or anti-CTLA-4 therapy, and about 44% had some. Two patients with cutaneous melanoma and one with hepatocellular carcinoma, three in total, showed partial responses.

For this clone: Sequence at one end of the junction differs from germline and may be a read error.

Profiled with immunoSEQ multiplex PCR; TCRdb holds only in-frame clones, not every one. Altogether under 70,000 clones are present, roughly 88% being singletons, with the ten largest covering nearly 8.5%. The clonotype originates from an adult with an advanced solid tumor such as melanoma, head and neck, liver or kidney cancer. This sample comprised CD4+ or CD8+ T cells sorted from blood, obtained in a trial of the OX40 agonist ivuxolimab.

CDR3 sequence reads: CASSLLDSQDTQYF. The CDR3 nucleotides are TGTGCTAGCAGCTTACTAGATTCACAGGATACGCAGTATTTT. The chain carries TRBV7-7 and TRBJ2-3, with a tentative D call TRBD2 (5 bases). Germline V gene data show CDR1 as SSHAT and CDR2 as FNYEAQ (reference sequence). The CDR3 consists of 14 residues.